These T cell receptor beta chains were read from a single sample in a study of cytomegalovirus exposure and HLA in healthy donors. Libraries were prepared by immunoSEQ multiplex PCR; TCRdb keeps only in-frame clonotypes and omits some of them. The sample has roughly 100,000 clones; around 71% are singletons. The sequenced sample consisted of PBMCs. Every receptor here comes from a boy aged 5-17 years in good health and CMV-seronegative. CDR3s include the opening cysteine and the closing phenylalanine or tryptophan. D genes are given only for firm matches. Size is stated for part of the rows, as once, few or many counts, or as a class when the clone is expanded.

size: -
D: TRBD2
J: TRBJ2-1
V: TRBV7-9
CDR3: CASRSGLAGVNEQFF
DNA: TGTGCCAGCAGGTCGGGACTAGCGGGAGTCAATGAGCAGTTCTTC

size: -
D: -
J: TRBJ1-2
V: TRBV19
CDR3: CASSMAQGLGYGYTF
DNA: TGTGCCAGTAGTATGGCACAGGGTCTCGGCTATGGCTACACCTTC

size: -
D: -
J: TRBJ1-1
V: TRBV9
CDR3: CASSVGANTEAFF
DNA: TGTGCCAGCAGCGTAGGCGCGAACACTGAAGCTTTCTTT

size: -
D: -
J: TRBJ2-3
V: TRBV30
CDR3: CAWSVYVGSPDTQYF
DNA: TGTGCCTGGAGTGTCTATGTGGGTAGCCCAGATACGCAGTATTTT

size: -
D: TRBD1
J: TRBJ1-2
V: TRBV28
CDR3: CASSRPNGQDGDGYTF
DNA: TGTGCCAGCAGTCGGCCCAACGGACAGGATGGGGATGGCTACACCTTC

size: -
D: -
J: TRBJ2-1
V: TRBV13
CDR3: CASSAGAYNEQFF
DNA: TGTGCCAGCAGCGCGGGCGCGTACAATGAGCAGTTCTTC

size: -
D: TRBD1
J: TRBJ1-1
V: TRBV28
CDR3: CASSPVHMGQMNTEAFF
DNA: TGTGCCAGCAGCCCCGTTCATATGGGACAGATGAACACTGAAGCTTTCTTT

size: few
D: TRBD1
J: TRBJ2-1
V: TRBV29-1
CDR3: CSAKDRGLYNEQFF
DNA: TGCAGCGCCAAGGACAGGGGGCTCTACAATGAGCAGTTCTTC

size: once
D: -
J: TRBJ2-7
V: TRBV2
CDR3: CASSDLDSYEQYF
DNA: TGTGCCAGCAGTGACCTGGACAGTTACGAGCAGTACTTC

size: -
D: -
J: TRBJ1-4
V: TRBV6-6
CDR3: CASSYSALRVDEKLFF
DNA: TGTGCCAGCAGTTACTCGGCGCTCAGGGTTGATGAAAAACTGTTTTTT

size: -
D: TRBD1
J: TRBJ2-3
V: TRBV4-3
CDR3: CASSQDPYRGQVDTQYF
DNA: TGCGCCAGCAGCCAAGATCCGTACAGGGGGCAGGTAGATACGCAGTATTTT

size: -
D: TRBD1
J: TRBJ2-7
V: TRBV15
CDR3: CATRSGGSYEQYF
DNA: TGTGCCACCAGATCAGGGGGTTCCTACGAGCAGTACTTC

size: -
D: -
J: TRBJ1-2
V: TRBV28
CDR3: CASSLGWGLRYTF
DNA: TGTGCCAGCAGTTTAGGCTGGGGACTCCGCTACACCTTC

size: -
D: TRBD1
J: TRBJ2-7
V: TRBV7-2
CDR3: CASSFTGGYEQYF
DNA: TGTGCCAGCAGCTTTACAGGGGGCTACGAGCAGTACTTC

size: -
D: -
J: TRBJ2-1
V: TRBV6-1
CDR3: CASSERAMLGHYNEQFF
DNA: TGTGCCAGCAGTGAAAGAGCGATGTTAGGTCACTACAATGAGCAGTTCTTC

size: -
D: TRBD2
J: TRBJ2-1
V: TRBV30
CDR3: CAWRLAGPKFF
DNA: TGTGCCTGGAGACTAGCGGGACCCAAGTTCTTC

size: -
D: -
J: TRBJ1-1
V: TRBV19
CDR3: CASSILRWTEAFF
DNA: TGTGCCAGTAGTATCCTCCGGTGGACTGAAGCTTTCTTT

size: -
D: -
J: TRBJ1-1
V: TRBV5-1
CDR3: CASSLDSRGNTEAFF
DNA: TGCGCCAGCAGCTTGGACAGCCGGGGGAACACTGAAGCTTTCTTT

size: few
D: -
J: TRBJ1-2
V: TRBV30
CDR3: CAWTPRGQGMRGYTF
DNA: TGTGCCTGGACTCCCCGCGGGCAGGGGATGAGAGGCTACACCTTC

size: -
D: -
J: TRBJ1-1
V: TRBV4-3
CDR3: CASSQEPRGTTEAFF
DNA: TGCGCCAGCAGCCAAGAACCTCGGGGGACGACTGAAGCTTTCTTT

size: -
D: -
J: TRBJ1-5
V: TRBV27
CDR3: CASSLSSLAPYSNQPQHF
DNA: TGTGCCAGCAGTTTATCGTCCCTCGCGCCTTATAGCAATCAGCCCCAGCATTTT

size: -
D: TRBD1
J: TRBJ1-2
V: TRBV30
CDR3: CAGDRGYGYTF
DNA: TGTGCCGGAGACAGGGGCTATGGCTACACCTTC

size: -
D: TRBD1
J: TRBJ2-5
V: TRBV7-9
CDR3: CASRKGAVQETQYF
DNA: TGTGCCAGCAGAAAGGGGGCCGTACAAGAGACCCAGTACTTC

size: few
D: TRBD1
J: TRBJ1-1
V: TRBV11-2
CDR3: CASSRGRYTEAFF
DNA: TGTGCCAGCAGCAGGGGGCGGTACACTGAAGCTTTCTTT

size: -
D: TRBD1
J: TRBJ1-2
V: TRBV19
CDR3: CATLGSRGNYGYTF
DNA: TGTGCCACCTTAGGTTCCAGGGGGAACTATGGCTACACCTTC

size: -
D: -
J: TRBJ1-6
V: TRBV30
CDR3: CAWSVGQNNSPLHF
DNA: TGTGCCTGGAGTGTTGGGCAAAATAATTCACCCCTCCACTTT

size: -
D: -
J: TRBJ1-2
V: TRBV5-1
CDR3: CASSPDGSYGYTF
DNA: TGCGCCAGCAGCCCGGACGGGAGCTATGGCTACACCTTC

size: -
D: TRBD1
J: TRBJ2-5
V: TRBV29-1
CDR3: CSVEGTRDRGAETQYF
DNA: TGCAGCGTTGAAGGAACCCGGGACAGGGGGGCAGAGACCCAGTACTTC

size: -
D: -
J: TRBJ1-2
V: TRBV10-3
CDR3: CAISDNPPLYGYTF
DNA: TGTGCCATCAGTGATAATCCCCCACTCTATGGCTACACCTTC

size: -
D: TRBD2
J: TRBJ2-3
V: TRBV11-2
CDR3: CASSYLAGGPSTDTQYF
DNA: TGTGCCAGCAGCTACTTAGCGGGAGGGCCGAGCACAGATACGCAGTATTTT

size: few
D: TRBD1
J: TRBJ2-6
V: TRBV30
CDR3: CAWSEGASGANVLTF
DNA: TGTGCCTGGAGTGAGGGGGCGTCGGGGGCCAACGTCCTGACTTTC

size: few
D: -
J: TRBJ1-2
V: TRBV28
CDR3: CASSQDILGYGYTF
DNA: TGTGCCAGCAGTCAGGACATTCTCGGCTATGGCTACACCTTC

size: few
D: TRBD1
J: TRBJ1-1
V: TRBV10-3
CDR3: CAISVGQANTEAFF
DNA: TGTGCCATCAGTGTGGGACAGGCTAACACTGAAGCTTTCTTT

size: -
D: -
J: TRBJ2-3
V: TRBV6-5
CDR3: CASSHRSGDTQYF
DNA: TGTGCCAGCAGTCACCGTTCGGGGGATACGCAGTATTTT

size: -
D: -
J: TRBJ1-3
V: TRBV29-1
CDR3: CSVVSPHRGPGNTIYF
DNA: TGCAGCGTTGTCTCCCCGCATAGGGGTCCTGGAAACACCATATATTTT

size: -
D: -
J: TRBJ2-4
V: TRBV30
CDR3: CAWSRGQLDIQYF
DNA: TGTGCCTGGAGTCGCGGGCAGCTGGACATTCAGTACTTC

size: -
D: -
J: TRBJ2-2
V: TRBV28
CDR3: CASRGSRGNTGELFF
DNA: TGTGCCAGCAGAGGTTCAAGAGGGAACACCGGGGAGCTGTTTTTT

size: -
D: -
J: TRBJ1-1
V: TRBV27
CDR3: CASNHQGPFNTEAFF
DNA: TGTGCCAGCAACCATCAGGGCCCCTTCAACACTGAAGCTTTCTTT

size: once
D: -
J: TRBJ2-3
V: TRBV6-4
CDR3: CASSLSPSSTDTQYF
DNA: TGTGCCAGCAGTCTGAGTCCGTCCAGCACAGATACGCAGTATTTT

size: -
D: -
J: TRBJ2-5
V: TRBV10-2
CDR3: CASSESRGSGEQTQYF
DNA: TGCGCCAGCAGTGAGTCAAGGGGGAGTGGGGAACAGACCCAGTACTTC

size: -
D: TRBD1
J: TRBJ1-2
V: TRBV30
CDR3: CAQNPGTEGYTF
DNA: TGTGCCCAAAATCCCGGGACAGAAGGCTACACCTTC

size: -
D: TRBD1
J: TRBJ1-1
V: TRBV30
CDR3: CAWRDRGDTEAFF
DNA: TGTGCCTGGAGAGACAGGGGGGACACTGAAGCTTTCTTT